Below, one T cell receptor (beta chain) is given with its context. This record comes from a study of blood T cell repertoires in COVID-19. In the study overall: From T cells, B-cell-depleted T cells, or PBMCs came the material, which was cDNA or gDNA.

From germline, CDR1 is LGHDT and CDR2 YNNKEL (reference sequence). Losses at the gene ends were 5 bases for V and 6 bases for J; bases not matched to a gene: 11. This CDR3 is 17 amino acids long. The protocol was immunoSEQ multiplex PCR, while the TCRdb copy is restricted to in-frame clones and leaves out a portion. The table has approximately 40,000 clones, approximately 92% seen once. The receptor's source is a woman of 80 years or more with acute or convalescent COVID-19. The chain joins TRBV3-1 (or the pseudogene TRBV3-2) to TRBJ2-3; 13 bases fit TRBD2. The sample was peripheral blood. The CDR3 sequence is CASSTRTSGGPGDTQYF. The CDR3 DNA reads as TGTGCCAGCAGCACGCGGACTAGCGGGGGCCCCGGGGATACGCAGTATTTT.